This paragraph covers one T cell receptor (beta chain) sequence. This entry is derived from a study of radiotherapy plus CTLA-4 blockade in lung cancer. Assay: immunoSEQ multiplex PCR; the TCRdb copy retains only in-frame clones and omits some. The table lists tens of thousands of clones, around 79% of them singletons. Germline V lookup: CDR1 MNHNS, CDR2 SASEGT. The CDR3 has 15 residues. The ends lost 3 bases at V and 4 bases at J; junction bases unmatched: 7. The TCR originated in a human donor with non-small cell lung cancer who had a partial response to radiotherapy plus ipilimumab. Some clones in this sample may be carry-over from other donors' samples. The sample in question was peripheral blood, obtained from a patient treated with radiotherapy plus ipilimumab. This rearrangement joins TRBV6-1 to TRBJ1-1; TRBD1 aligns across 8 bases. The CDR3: CASSDPFDRGTEAFF. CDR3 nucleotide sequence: TGTGCCAGCAGTGACCCTTTCGACAGGGGCACTGAAGCTTTCTTT.